This T cell receptor beta chain emerged from a study of control samples from healthy donors and cancer patients. Trimming took 1 base from V and 5 from J, leaving 6 bases between them. This CDR3 has 13 residues. The germline CDR1 and CDR2 sequences are LNHNV and YYDKDF (reference sequence). Data came from immunoSEQ multiplex PCR; TCRdb stores just in-frame clones and leaves some out. The table lists over 100,000 clones, approximately 92% of them singletons. The receptor was isolated from a woman aged 45-65 years in good health. This chain connects TRBV15 to TRBJ1-5; D not certain. The specimen sequenced was blood. The CDR3 nucleotides are TGTGCCACCAGCAGAGTGGGAGATCAGCCCCAGCATTTT. Translation: CATSRVGDQPQHF.